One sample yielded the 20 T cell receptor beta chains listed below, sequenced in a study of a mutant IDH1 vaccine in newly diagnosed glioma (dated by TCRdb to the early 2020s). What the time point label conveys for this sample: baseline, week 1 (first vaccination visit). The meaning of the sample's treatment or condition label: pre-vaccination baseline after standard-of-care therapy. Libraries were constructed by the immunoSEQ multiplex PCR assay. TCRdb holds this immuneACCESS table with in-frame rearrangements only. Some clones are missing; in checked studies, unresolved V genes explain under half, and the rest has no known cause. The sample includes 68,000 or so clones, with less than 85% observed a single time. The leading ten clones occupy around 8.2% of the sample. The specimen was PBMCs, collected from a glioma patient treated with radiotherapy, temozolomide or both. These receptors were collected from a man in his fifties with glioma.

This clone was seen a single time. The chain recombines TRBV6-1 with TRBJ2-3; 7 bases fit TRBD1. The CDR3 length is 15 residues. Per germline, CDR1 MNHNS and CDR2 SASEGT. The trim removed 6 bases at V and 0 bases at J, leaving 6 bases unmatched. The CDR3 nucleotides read TGTGCCAGCAGAAAGGGACAGTCTAGCACAGATACGCAGTATTTT. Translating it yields CASRKGQSSTDTQYF.

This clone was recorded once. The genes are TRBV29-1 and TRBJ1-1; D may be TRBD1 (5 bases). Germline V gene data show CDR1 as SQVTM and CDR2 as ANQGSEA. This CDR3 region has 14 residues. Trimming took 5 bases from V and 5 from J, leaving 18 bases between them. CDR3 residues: CSVTLGGSGTEAFF. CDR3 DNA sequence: TGCAGCGTTACCCTTGGGGGGAGTGGGACTGAAGCTTTCTTT.

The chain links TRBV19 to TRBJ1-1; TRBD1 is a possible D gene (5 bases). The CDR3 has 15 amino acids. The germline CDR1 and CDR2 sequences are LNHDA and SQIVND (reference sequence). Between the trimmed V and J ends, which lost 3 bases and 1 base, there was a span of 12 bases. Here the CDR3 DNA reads TGTGCCAGTAGTATCTTGCAGGGAGCGAACACTGAAGCTTTCTTT. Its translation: CASSILQGANTEAFF.

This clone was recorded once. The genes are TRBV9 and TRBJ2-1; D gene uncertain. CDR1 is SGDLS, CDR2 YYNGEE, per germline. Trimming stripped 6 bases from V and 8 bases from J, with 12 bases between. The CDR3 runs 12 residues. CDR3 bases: TGTGCCAGCAATCTAGACACGGATGAGCAGTTCTTC. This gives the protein CASNLDTDEQFF.

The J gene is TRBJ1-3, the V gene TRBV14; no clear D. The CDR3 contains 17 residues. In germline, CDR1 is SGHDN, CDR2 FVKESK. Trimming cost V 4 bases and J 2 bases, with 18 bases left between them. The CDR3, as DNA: TGTGCCAGCAGCCTAATCCTCGGTTTGAGCGCTGGAAACACCATATATTTT. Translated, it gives CASSLILGLSAGNTIYF. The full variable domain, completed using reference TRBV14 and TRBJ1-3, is EAGVTQFPSHSVIEKGQTVTLRCDPISGHDNLYWYRRVMGKEIKFLLHFVKESKQDESGMPNNRFLAERTGGTYSTLKVQPAELEDSGVYFCASSLILGLSAGNTIYFGEGSWLTVV.

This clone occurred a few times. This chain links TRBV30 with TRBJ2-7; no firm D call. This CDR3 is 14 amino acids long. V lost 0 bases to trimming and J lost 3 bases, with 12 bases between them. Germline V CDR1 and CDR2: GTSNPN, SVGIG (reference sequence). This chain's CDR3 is CAWSVPPQFYEQYF. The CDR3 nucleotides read TGTGCCTGGAGTGTGCCACCGCAGTTCTACGAGCAGTACTTC.

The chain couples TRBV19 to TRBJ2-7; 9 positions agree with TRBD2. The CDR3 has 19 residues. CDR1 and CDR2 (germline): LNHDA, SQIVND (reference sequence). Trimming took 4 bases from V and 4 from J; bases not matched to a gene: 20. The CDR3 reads CASSTSLDSGGRWGYEQYF. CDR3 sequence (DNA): TGTGCCAGTAGTACCTCCTTGGATAGCGGGGGACGTTGGGGTTACGAGCAGTACTTC.

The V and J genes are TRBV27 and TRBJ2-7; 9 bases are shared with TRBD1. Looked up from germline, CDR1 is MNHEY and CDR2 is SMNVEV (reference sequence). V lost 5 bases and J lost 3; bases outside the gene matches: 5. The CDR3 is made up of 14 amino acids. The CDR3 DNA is TGTGCCAGCAGTGGACAGGGGAAAAGCTACGAGCAGTACTTC. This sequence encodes CASSGQGKSYEQYF.

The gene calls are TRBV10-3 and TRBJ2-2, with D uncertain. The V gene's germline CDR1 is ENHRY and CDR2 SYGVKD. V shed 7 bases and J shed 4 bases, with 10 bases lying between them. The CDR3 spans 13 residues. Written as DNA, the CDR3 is TGTGCCATCACCCCGACGAGCACCGGGGAGCTGTTTTTT. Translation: CAITPTSTGELFF.

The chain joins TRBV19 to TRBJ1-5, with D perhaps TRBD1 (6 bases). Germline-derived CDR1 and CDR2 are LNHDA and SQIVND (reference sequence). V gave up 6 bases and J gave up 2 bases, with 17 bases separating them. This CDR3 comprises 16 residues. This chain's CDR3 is CASRVKGDAGNQPQHF. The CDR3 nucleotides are TGTGCCAGTAGGGTAAAGGGGGACGCTGGCAATCAGCCCCAGCATTTT. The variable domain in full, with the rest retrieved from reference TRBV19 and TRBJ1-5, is DGGITQSPKYLFRKEGQNVTLSCEQNLNHDAMYWYRQDPGQGLRLIYYSQIVNDFQKGDIAEGYSVSREKKESFPLTVTSAQKNPTAFYLCASRVKGDAGNQPQHFGDGTRLSIL.

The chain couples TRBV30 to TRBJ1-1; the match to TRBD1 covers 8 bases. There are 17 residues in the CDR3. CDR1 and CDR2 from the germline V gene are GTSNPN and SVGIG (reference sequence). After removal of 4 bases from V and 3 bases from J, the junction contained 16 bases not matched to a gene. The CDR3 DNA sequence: TGTGCCTGGACCGATTGGGGCAGGGGGCTAGGATACACTGAAGCTTTCTTT. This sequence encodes CAWTDWGRGLGYTEAFF.

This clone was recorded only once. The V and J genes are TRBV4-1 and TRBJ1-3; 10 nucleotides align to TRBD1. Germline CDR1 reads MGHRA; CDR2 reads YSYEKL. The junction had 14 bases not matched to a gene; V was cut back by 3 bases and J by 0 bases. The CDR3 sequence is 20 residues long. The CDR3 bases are TGCGCCAGCAGCCAGGTTCGACAGGGGGCCCGACCAAGCTCTGGAAACACCATATATTTT. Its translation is CASSQVRQGARPSSGNTIYF.

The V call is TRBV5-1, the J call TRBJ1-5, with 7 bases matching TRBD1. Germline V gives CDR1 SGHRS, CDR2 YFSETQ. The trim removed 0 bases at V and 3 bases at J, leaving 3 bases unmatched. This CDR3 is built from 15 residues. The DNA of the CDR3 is TGCGCCAGCAGCTTGGGGACAGGCTTCAATCAGCCCCAGCATTTT. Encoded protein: CASSLGTGFNQPQHF.

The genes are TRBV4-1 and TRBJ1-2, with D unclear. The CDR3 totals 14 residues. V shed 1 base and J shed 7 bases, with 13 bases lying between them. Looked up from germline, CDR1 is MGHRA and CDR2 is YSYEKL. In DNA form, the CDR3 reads TGCGCCAGCAGCCAAGTGAGCGATAGCAGTGGCTACACCTTC. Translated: CASSQVSDSSGYTF.

This CDR3 reads CASRLTGGNSPLHF. In nucleotides, the CDR3 is TGTGCCAGCAGGCTGACAGGGGGAAATTCACCCCTCCACTTT. The chain has TRBV6-5 and TRBJ1-6, with 9 nucleotides matching TRBD1. The junction had 4 bases not matched to a gene; V was cut back by 6 bases and J by 7 bases. This CDR3 is built from 14 residues. Germline CDR1 and CDR2: MNHEY and SVGAGI.

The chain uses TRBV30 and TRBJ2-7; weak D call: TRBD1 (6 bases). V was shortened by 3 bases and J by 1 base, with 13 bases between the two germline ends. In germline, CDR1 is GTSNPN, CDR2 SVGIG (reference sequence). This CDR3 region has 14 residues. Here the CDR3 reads CAWREGTSSYEQYF. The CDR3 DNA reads TGTGCCTGGAGGGAAGGGACATCTTCCTACGAGCAGTACTTC. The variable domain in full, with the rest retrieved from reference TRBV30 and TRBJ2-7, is SQTIHQWPATLVQPVGSPLSLECTVEGTSNPNLYWYRQAAGRGLQLLFYSVGIGQISSEVPQNLSASRPQDRQFILSSKKLLLSDSGFYLCAWREGTSSYEQYFGPGTRLTVT.

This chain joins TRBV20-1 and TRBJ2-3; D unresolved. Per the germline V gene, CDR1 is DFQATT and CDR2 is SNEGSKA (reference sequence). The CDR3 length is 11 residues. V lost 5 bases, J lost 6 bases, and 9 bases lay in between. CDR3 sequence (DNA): TGCAGTGCTCAAGAGACGGATACGCAGTATTTT. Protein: CSAQETDTQYF.

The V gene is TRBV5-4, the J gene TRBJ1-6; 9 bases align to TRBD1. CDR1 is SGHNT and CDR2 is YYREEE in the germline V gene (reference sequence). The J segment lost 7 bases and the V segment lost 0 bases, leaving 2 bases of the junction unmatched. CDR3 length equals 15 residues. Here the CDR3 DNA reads TGTGCCAGCAGCTTGGAGGACAGGGGAAATTCACCCCTCCACTTT. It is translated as CASSLEDRGNSPLHF.

This CDR3 reads CASSLAGEQRGYTF. CDR3 in DNA: TGCGCCAGCAGCTTGGCAGGGGAACAGCGTGGCTACACCTTC. The chain has TRBV5-1 and TRBJ1-2, with D perhaps matching TRBD1 (6 bases). The V gene lost 0 bases and the J gene lost 7 bases, with 13 bases spanning the gap. The CDR3 covers 14 residues. The germline gives CDR1 SGHRS, CDR2 YFSETQ.

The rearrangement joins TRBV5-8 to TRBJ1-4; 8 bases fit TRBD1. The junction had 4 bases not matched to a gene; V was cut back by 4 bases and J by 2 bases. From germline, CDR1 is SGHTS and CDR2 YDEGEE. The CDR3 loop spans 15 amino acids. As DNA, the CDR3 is TGTGCCAGCAGCACTGGACAGGGTACTAATGAAAAACTGTTTTTT. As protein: CASSTGQGTNEKLFF.